Listed below are T cell receptor beta chains from one sample, sequenced in a study of T cells in Graves' hyperthyroidism and ophthalmopathy. From the multiplex PCR reads, TCRdb called clonotypes with MiXCR, one entry per CDR3 protein. The sample lists approximately 46,000 distinct CDR3 sequences, roughly 50% occurring once. The specimen sequenced was peripheral blood or thyroid tissue (not recorded which). All receptors come from a woman in her forties or fifties with Graves' hyperthyroidism. Both conserved end residues are part of each CDR3. D genes are given only for firm matches. Clone size is stated in some rows and not others, as once, few, many or a class when expanded.

cdr3_aa,cdr3_nt,clone_size,j_call,v_call,d_call
CSVEGQGPTEAFF,TGCAGCGTTGAGGGACAGGGGCCCACTGAAGCTTTCTTT,many,TRBJ1-1,TRBV29-1,TRBD1
CASLTRGFGTEAFF,TGTGCCAGTTTGACCCGGGGATTCGGGACTGAAGCTTTCTTT,many,TRBJ1-1,TRBV12-3/TRBV12-4,.
CAGSETVGQPQRF,TGTGCCGGCAGTGAGACTGTCGGACAGCCCCAGCGTTTT,.,TRBJ1-5,TRBV9,.
CATSGETQYF,TGTGCCACCAGCGGGGAGACCCAGTACTTC,.,TRBJ2-5,TRBV24-1,.
CAISRDRDSREKLFF,TGTGCCATCAGTCGTGACAGGGACTCTCGTGAAAAACTGTTTTTT,.,TRBJ1-4,TRBV10-3,TRBD1
CSASRTSGSEETQYF,TGCAGTGCTTCCAGGACTAGCGGGAGCGAAGAGACCCAGTACTTC,few,TRBJ2-5,TRBV20-1,TRBD2
CSGETGGDYGYTF,TGCAGCGGGGAGACAGGGGGCGACTATGGCTACACCTTC,.,TRBJ1-2,TRBV29-1,TRBD1
CASSLLGGNSPLHF,TGCGCCAGCAGCTTGTTGGGTGGAAATTCACCCCTCCACTTT,.,TRBJ1-6,TRBV5-1,.
CASSYVAGGLYF,TGTGCCAGCAGTTACGTGGCGGGAGGTCTGTACTTC,.,TRBJ2-5,TRBV6-2/TRBV6-3,TRBD2
CASSQVSGSSETQYF,TGTGCCAGCAGCCAAGTTAGCGGGAGTTCAGAGACCCAGTACTTC,many,TRBJ2-5,TRBV4-2,TRBD2
CASSSNAGTPGADTQYF,TGTGCCAGCAGTTCAAACGCCGGGACACCGGGGGCAGATACGCAGTATTTT,.,TRBJ2-3,TRBV12-3/TRBV12-4,.
CASSPQGSPNFYGYTF,TGTGCCAGCAGCCCACAAGGGAGCCCTAATTTCTATGGCTACACCTTC,many,TRBJ1-2,TRBV7-2,.
CASSFLPYEQYF,TGTGCCAGCAGTTTCCTCCCCTACGAGCAGTACTTC,many,TRBJ2-7,TRBV12-3/TRBV12-4,.
CATSDPGDWADTQYF,TGTGCCACCAGTGATCCAGGGGATTGGGCAGATACGCAGTATTTT,many,TRBJ2-3,TRBV24-1,.
CSVVDGYGYTF,TGCAGCGTTGTGGATGGCTATGGCTACACCTTC,many,TRBJ1-2,TRBV29-1,.
CASSTGIHDEQYF,TGTGCCAGCAGTACGGGAATTCACGACGAGCAGTACTTC,.,TRBJ2-7,TRBV6-1,.
CSAELGYEQYF,TGCAGCGCCGAACTAGGATACGAGCAGTACTTC,many,TRBJ2-7,TRBV29-1,.
CSVKEAHYEQYF,TGCAGCGTCAAGGAGGCCCACTACGAGCAGTACTTC,many,TRBJ2-7,TRBV29-1,.
CASSIGQGSYEQYF,TGTGCCAGCAGCATCGGACAGGGTTCCTACGAGCAGTACTTC,once,TRBJ2-7,TRBV7-8,TRBD1
CASSSGRRNTEAFF,TGTGCCAGCAGTTCCGGACGGAGGAACACTGAAGCTTTCTTT,many,TRBJ1-1,TRBV28,.
CASSAELGYEQYF,TGTGCCAGCAGCGCCGAACTAGGATACGAGCAGTACTTC,.,TRBJ2-7,TRBV7-2,.
CASSLGLGTEAFF,TGTGCCAGCAGCTTGGGGTTGGGCACTGAAGCTTTCTTT,few,TRBJ1-1,TRBV7-3,.
CASSEGLSYERYF,TGTGCCAGCAGTGAGGGATTGTCCTACGAGCGGTACTTC,.,TRBJ2-7,TRBV6-1,.
CATRSREGARGGQPQHF,TGTGCCACCAGAAGCCGCGAGGGGGCGAGGGGAGGCCAGCCCCAGCATTTT,.,TRBJ1-5,TRBV15,TRBD1
CSAIGAAGPNTIYF,TGCAGTGCTATCGGCGCCGCGGGGCCGAACACCATATATTTT,.,TRBJ1-3,TRBV20-1,.
CASSYAGRSTDTQYF,TGTGCCAGCAGTTACGCGGGCAGAAGCACAGATACGCAGTATTTT,many,TRBJ2-3,TRBV6-6,.
CASCKGRENEKLFF,TGTGCCAGCTGTAAGGGCAGAGAGAATGAAAAACTGTTTTTT,few,TRBJ1-4,TRBV6-5,.
CASSPQAGSYEQYF,TGTGCCAGCAGCCCTCAAGCGGGATCCTACGAGCAGTACTTC,many,TRBJ2-7,TRBV7-6,TRBD2
CASSSSGGPLHTQHF,TGTGCCAGCAGCTCTAGCGGGGGGCCCCTCCATACGCAGCATTTT,.,TRBJ1-5,TRBV5-4,.